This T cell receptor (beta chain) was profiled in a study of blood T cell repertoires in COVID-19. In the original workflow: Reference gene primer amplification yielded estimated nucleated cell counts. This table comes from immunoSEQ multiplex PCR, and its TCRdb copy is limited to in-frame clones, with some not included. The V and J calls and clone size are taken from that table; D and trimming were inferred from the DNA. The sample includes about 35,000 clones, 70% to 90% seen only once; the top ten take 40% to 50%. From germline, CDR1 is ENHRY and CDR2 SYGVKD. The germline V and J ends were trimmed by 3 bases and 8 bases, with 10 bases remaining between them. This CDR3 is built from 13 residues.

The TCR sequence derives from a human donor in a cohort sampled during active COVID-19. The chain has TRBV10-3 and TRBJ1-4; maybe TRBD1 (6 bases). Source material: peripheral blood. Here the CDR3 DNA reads TGTGCCATCAGTGAACAGGGACGGGAAAAACTGTTTTTT. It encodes CAISEQGREKLFF.